This T cell receptor beta chain derives from a study of blood T cell repertoires in COVID-19. Across the whole study: Donors in the United States, Italy and Spain gave samples during acute or convalescent COVID-19. Nucleic acid was either cDNA or gDNA, and it came from T cells, B-cell-depleted T cells, or PBMCs.

The CDR3 runs 11 residues. CDR1 MNHEY and CDR2 SVGAGI come from the germline V gene. Trimming pared 7 bases from V and 7 bases from J, leaving 10 bases between. Methods used by the authors: Reference gene primer amplification yielded estimated nucleated cell counts. The protocol was immunoSEQ multiplex PCR, while the TCRdb copy is restricted to in-frame clones and leaves out a portion. The V and J calls and clone size are taken from that table; D and trimming were inferred from the DNA. The sample includes 25,000 to 30,000 clones, roughly 80% of them seen just once. Source material: peripheral blood. This TCR came from a man between 50 and 59 years old with active or convalescent COVID-19. The chain employs TRBV6-5 and TRBJ2-5; D is unresolved. The CDR3 nucleotides read TGTGCCAGCATCAGAGGTGGGACCCAGTACTTC. As protein: CASIRGGTQYF.